Listed below are T cell receptor beta chains from one sample, sequenced in a study of CXCR3-negative and CXCR3-positive naive CD8 T cells. TCRdb reworked the 5' RACE reads into one entry per CDR3 protein, no DNA. This repertoire includes fewer than 80,000 distinct CDR3 sequences. Material: naive CXCR3- CD8+ T cells from blood. These receptors were collected from a human donor in good health. Some clones in this sample may be carry-over from other donors' samples. CDR3s include the opening cysteine and the closing phenylalanine or tryptophan.

V gene: TRBV28
J gene: TRBJ2-7
CDR3 protein: CASRSIRQGGGDEQYF

V gene: TRBV7-2
J gene: TRBJ2-1
CDR3 protein: CASSLILLGNEQFF

V gene: TRBV10-3
J gene: TRBJ2-1
CDR3 protein: CAISAGTGMYEQFF

V gene: TRBV29-1
J gene: TRBJ2-7
CDR3 protein: CSVEGGNSYEQYF

V gene: TRBV7-9
J gene: TRBJ2-1
CDR3 protein: CASSSGGGTTYNEQFF

V gene: TRBV20-1
J gene: TRBJ2-7
CDR3 protein: CSARTEGRDYEQYF

V gene: TRBV29-1
J gene: TRBJ1-1
CDR3 protein: CSVVQGLYTEAFF

V gene: TRBV20-1
J gene: TRBJ2-1
CDR3 protein: CSARGLDRGGNEQFF

V gene: TRBV7-2
J gene: TRBJ2-5
CDR3 protein: CASSLLSQGRYQETQYF

V gene: TRBV7-3
J gene: TRBJ2-1
CDR3 protein: CASSLSQAAQGGTLWANEQFF

V gene: TRBV12-3/TRBV12-4
J gene: TRBJ2-1
CDR3 protein: CASSSSGGGKIEQFF

V gene: TRBV25-1
J gene: TRBJ1-3
CDR3 protein: CASRIGNTIYF

V gene: TRBV11-2
J gene: TRBJ2-3
CDR3 protein: CASSSLDSTDTQYF

V gene: TRBV20-1
J gene: TRBJ2-7
CDR3 protein: CSANRPPYEQYF

V gene: TRBV2
J gene: TRBJ1-1
CDR3 protein: CASSDPGDTEALF

V gene: TRBV7-9
J gene: TRBJ2-7
CDR3 protein: CASSPNSDYEQYF

V gene: TRBV11-2
J gene: TRBJ1-5
CDR3 protein: CASSLLPANQPQHF

V gene: TRBV20-1
J gene: TRBJ2-2
CDR3 protein: CSAMVGDGTGELFF

V gene: TRBV15
J gene: TRBJ2-1
CDR3 protein: CATSRDRTGIPYNEQFF

V gene: TRBV14
J gene: TRBJ2-7
CDR3 protein: CASSRRLDSYEQYF

V gene: TRBV7-9
J gene: TRBJ2-1
CDR3 protein: CASSFPGPSGFQQFF

V gene: TRBV6-6
J gene: TRBJ2-1
CDR3 protein: CASSYASGGYPNEQFF

V gene: TRBV29-1
J gene: TRBJ2-1
CDR3 protein: CSVDGGEVSYNEQFF

V gene: TRBV12-3/TRBV12-4
J gene: TRBJ2-7
CDR3 protein: CASRRDSSYEQYF

V gene: TRBV4-1
J gene: TRBJ1-5
CDR3 protein: CASSEGADSNQPQHF

V gene: TRBV11-2
J gene: TRBJ1-1
CDR3 protein: CASSSGWGRVTTEAFF

V gene: TRBV7-9
J gene: TRBJ2-5
CDR3 protein: CASSPTGGLQETQYF

V gene: TRBV7-2
J gene: TRBJ2-3
CDR3 protein: CASSEGGDTQYF